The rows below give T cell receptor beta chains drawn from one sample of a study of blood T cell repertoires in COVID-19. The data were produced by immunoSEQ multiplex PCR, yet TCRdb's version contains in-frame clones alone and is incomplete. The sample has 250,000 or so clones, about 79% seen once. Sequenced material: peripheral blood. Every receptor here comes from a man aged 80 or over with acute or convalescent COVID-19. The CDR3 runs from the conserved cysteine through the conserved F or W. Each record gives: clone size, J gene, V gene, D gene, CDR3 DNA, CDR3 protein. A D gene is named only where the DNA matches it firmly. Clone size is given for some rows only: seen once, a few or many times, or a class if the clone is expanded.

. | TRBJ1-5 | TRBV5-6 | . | TGTGCCAGCAGCTTGAGGCTGGGGGCTTTTGATAATCAGCCCCAGCATTTT | CASSLRLGAFDNQPQHF
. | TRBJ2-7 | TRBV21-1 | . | TGTGCCAGCAGCAAAGTCAGGGGGTACGAGCAGTACTTC | CASSKVRGYEQYF
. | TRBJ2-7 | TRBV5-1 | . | TGCGCCAGCAGCCCATCCTCCTACGAGCAGTACTTC | CASSPSSYEQYF
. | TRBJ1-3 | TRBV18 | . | TGTGCCAGCTCACCGGGAGGGGGTCTCAACTCTGGAAACACCATATATTTT | CASSPGGGLNSGNTIYF
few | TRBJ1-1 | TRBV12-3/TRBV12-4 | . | TGTGCCAGCAGTTGGACAGAGAACACTGAAGCTTTCTTT | CASSWTENTEAFF
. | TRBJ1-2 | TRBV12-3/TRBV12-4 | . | TGTGCCAGCAGTTTCGGGTTGGGTGGCTACACCTTC | CASSFGLGGYTF
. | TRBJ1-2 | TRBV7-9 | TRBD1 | TGTGCCAGCAGGGGCCGGGACAGCTTATTATATGGCTACACCTTC | CASRGRDSLLYGYTF
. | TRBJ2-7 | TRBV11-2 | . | TGTGCCAGCGTTGTAGGGACAATCCCCTACGAGCAGTACTTC | CASVVGTIPYEQYF
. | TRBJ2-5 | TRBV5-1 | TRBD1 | TGCGCCAGCAGCTTGGAAGGCAGGGGGCAATCGGAGACCCAGTACTTC | CASSLEGRGQSETQYF
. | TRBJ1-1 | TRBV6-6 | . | TGTGCCAGCAGTGCGGTAGCTGAAGCTTTCTTT | CASSAVAEAFF
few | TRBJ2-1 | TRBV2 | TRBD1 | TGTGCCAGCGGACAGGGGGCTGCCTACAATGAGCAGTTCTTC | CASGQGAAYNEQFF
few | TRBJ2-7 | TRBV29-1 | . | TGCAGCGTTGAAGGGTTACAGAATCCCTACGAGCAGTACTTC | CSVEGLQNPYEQYF
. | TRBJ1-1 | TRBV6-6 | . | TGTGCCAGCCTCGGGGGCACTGAAGCTTTCTTT | CASLGGTEAFF
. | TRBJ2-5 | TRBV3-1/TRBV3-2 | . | TGTGCCAGCAGCCAAGACTACGAGACCCAGTACTTC | CASSQDYETQYF
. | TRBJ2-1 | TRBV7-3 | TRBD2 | TGTGCCAGCAGCTTAACAAGCCTAGCGGGGGGAGACGAGCAGTTCTTC | CASSLTSLAGGDEQFF
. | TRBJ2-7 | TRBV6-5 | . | TGTGCCAGCAGTTACATCAGCGGGTACGAGCAGTACTTC | CASSYISGYEQYF
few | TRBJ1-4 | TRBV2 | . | TGTGCCAGCAGACTCAATGGGCCTAATGAAAAACTGTTTTTT | CASRLNGPNEKLFF
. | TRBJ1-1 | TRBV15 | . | TGTGCCACCAGCAGAGATGACAGTACAGTGGCTTTCTTT | CATSRDDSTVAFF
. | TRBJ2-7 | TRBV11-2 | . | TGTGCCAGCAGCTTAGGTACAGGCGGCATTTACGAGCAGTACTTC | CASSLGTGGIYEQYF
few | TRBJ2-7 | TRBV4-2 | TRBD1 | TGTGCCAGCAGCCGCGGGACAGGGCGTGGTAAATACGAGCAGTACTTC | CASSRGTGRGKYEQYF
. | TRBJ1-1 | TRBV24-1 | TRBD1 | TGTGCCACCAGTGATGGGACAGGGCTCGGAGCTTTCTTT | CATSDGTGLGAFF
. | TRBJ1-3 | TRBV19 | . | TGTGCCACGGGGACAACCTCTGGAAACACCATATATTTT | CATGTTSGNTIYF
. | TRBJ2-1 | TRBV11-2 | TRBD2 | TGTGCCAGCAGCTCCCAGCGGGGGGGCCGAGGTGAGCAGTTCTTC | CASSSQRGGRGEQFF
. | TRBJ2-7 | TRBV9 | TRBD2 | TGTGCCAGCAGCGCCGCGACTAGCGGGAGATTGTACGAGCAGTACTTC | CASSAATSGRLYEQYF
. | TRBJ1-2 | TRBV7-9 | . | TGTGCCAGCAGCTTAGACGGGGGAGGATTAGGAGGCTACACCTTC | CASSLDGGGLGGYTF
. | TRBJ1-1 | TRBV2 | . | TGTGCCAGCAGAGTCATCAGAGGGATGAACACTGAAGCTTTCTTT | CASRVIRGMNTEAFF
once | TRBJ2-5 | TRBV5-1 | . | TGCGCCAGCAGCCGAGCTTGGGGCGGAGACCAAGAGACCCAGTACTTC | CASSRAWGGDQETQYF
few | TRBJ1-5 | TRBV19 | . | TGTGCCGGCTCTCGGACATTTAGCAATCAGCCCCAGCATTTT | CAGSRTFSNQPQHF
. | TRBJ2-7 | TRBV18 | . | TGTGCCAGCTCGAGGCTAACCCCGCCACACGAGCAGTACTTC | CASSRLTPPHEQYF
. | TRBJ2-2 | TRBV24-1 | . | TGTGCCACCAGTGACCTCCGGAGGGGTCCCACCGGGGAGCTGTTTTTT | CATSDLRRGPTGELFF
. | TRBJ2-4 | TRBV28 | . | TGTGCCAGCAGTTTGGGAGTAGCCAAAAACATTCAGTACTTC | CASSLGVAKNIQYF
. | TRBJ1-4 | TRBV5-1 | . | TGCGCCAGCAGCCAGGCACGATTTGCAACTAATGAAAAACTGTTTTTT | CASSQARFATNEKLFF
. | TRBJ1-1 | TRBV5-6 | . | TGTGCCAGCAGCTTGGTTCCAGGGGAAGCTTTCTTT | CASSLVPGEAFF
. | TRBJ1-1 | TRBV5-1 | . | TGCGCCAGCAGCCCCCGGCAGGGGGAAGCTTTCTTT | CASSPRQGEAFF
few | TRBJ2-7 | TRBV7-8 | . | TGTGCCAGCACCCTGATGGGGGGGGCCGGGTACGAGCAGTACTTC | CASTLMGGAGYEQYF
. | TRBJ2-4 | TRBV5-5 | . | TGTGCCAGCAGCGGCCAACCCGATCTTCCCCCCAAAAACATTCAGTACTTC | CASSGQPDLPPKNIQYF
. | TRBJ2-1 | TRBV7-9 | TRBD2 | TGTGCCAGCAGCCCTAGCGGGGGGTACAATGAGCAGTTCTTC | CASSPSGGYNEQFF
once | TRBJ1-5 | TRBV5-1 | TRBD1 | TGCGCCAGCAGCCCGGGACAGCCAAATCAGCCCCAGCATTTT | CASSPGQPNQPQHF
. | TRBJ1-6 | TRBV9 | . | TGTGCCAGCAGCCCCGGTTATCCCTATAATTCACCCCTCCACTTT | CASSPGYPYNSPLHF
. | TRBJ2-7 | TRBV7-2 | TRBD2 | TGTGCCAGCAGACCCCCGGGACTAGCGGGGGGGCGGAACGAGCAGTACTTC | CASRPPGLAGGRNEQYF
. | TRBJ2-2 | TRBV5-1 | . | TGCGCCAGCAGCTTGCGGGGGAAGAACACCGGGGAGCTGTTTTTT | CASSLRGKNTGELFF
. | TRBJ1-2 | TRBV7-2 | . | TGTGCCAGCAGACCAACGGGGGGTGACTATGGCTACACCTTC | CASRPTGGDYGYTF
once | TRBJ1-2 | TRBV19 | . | TGTGCCAGTAGTCCCAACGGTGCCGTCGGGGTTAGCGGAATTAATGGCTACACCTTC | CASSPNGAVGVSGINGYTF
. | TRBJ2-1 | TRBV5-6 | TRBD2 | TGTGCCAGCAGCCACGGGGGGATCGCCGACAATGAGCAGTTCTTC | CASSHGGIADNEQFF
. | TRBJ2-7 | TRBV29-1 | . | TGCAGCGGCGGGGAGCACTACGAGCAGTACTTC | CSGGEHYEQYF
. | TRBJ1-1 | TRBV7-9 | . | TGTGCCAGCAGCGAAACATGGAACACTGAAGCTTTCTTT | CASSETWNTEAFF
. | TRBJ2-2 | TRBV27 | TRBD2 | TGTGCCAGCAGACGGACTAGCGGAACGAACACCGGGGAGCTGTTTTTT | CASRRTSGTNTGELFF
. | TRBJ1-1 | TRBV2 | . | TGTGCCAGCAGTCGACTACAGGGTAGCACTGAAGCTTTCTTT | CASSRLQGSTEAFF
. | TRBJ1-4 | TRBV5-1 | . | TGCGCCAGCAGCTTGGCCGGACAGCCCAAAGGGGAAAAACTGTTTTTT | CASSLAGQPKGEKLFF
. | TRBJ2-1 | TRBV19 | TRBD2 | TGTGCCAGTAGCCCCTTACTAGCGGGCTCCTACAATGAGCAGTTCTTC | CASSPLLAGSYNEQFF
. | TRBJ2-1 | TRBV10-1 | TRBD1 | TGCGCCAGCAGTGGGACAGGGGGCTCGGAGCAGTTCTTC | CASSGTGGSEQFF
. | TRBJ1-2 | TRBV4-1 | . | TGCGCCAGCAGCCAAGATCTGACAGGAAGAATCTATGGCTACACCTTC | CASSQDLTGRIYGYTF
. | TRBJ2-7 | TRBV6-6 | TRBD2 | TGTGCCAGCAGTAGACTAGCGGGGGGCCACGAGCAGTACTTC | CASSRLAGGHEQYF